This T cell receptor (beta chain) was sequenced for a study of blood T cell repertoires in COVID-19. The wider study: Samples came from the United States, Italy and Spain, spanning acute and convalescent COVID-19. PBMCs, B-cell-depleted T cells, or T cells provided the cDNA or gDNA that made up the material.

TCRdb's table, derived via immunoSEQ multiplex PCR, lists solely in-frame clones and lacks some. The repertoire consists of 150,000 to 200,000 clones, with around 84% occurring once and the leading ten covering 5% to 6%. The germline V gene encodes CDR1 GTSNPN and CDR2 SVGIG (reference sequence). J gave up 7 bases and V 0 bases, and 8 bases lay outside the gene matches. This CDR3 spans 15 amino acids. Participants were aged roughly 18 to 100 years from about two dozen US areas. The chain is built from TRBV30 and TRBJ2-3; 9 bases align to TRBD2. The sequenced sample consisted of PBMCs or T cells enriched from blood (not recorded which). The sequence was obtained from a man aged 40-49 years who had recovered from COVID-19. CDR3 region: CAWSVQAGGPNTQYF. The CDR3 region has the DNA TGTGCCTGGAGTGTACAAGCGGGGGGACCCAATACGCAGTATTTT.